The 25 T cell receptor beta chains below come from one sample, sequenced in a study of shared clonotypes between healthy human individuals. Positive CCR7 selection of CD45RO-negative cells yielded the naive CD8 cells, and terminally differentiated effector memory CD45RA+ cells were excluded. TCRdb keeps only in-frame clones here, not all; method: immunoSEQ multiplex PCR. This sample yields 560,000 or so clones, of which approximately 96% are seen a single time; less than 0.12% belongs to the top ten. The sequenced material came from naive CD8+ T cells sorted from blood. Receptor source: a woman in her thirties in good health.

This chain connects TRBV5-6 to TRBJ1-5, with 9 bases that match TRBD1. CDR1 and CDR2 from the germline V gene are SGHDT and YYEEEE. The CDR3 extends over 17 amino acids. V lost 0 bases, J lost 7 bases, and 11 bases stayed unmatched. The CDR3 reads CASSLAARTGDLQPQHF. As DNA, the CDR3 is TGTGCCAGCAGCTTGGCCGCAAGGACAGGGGACCTCCAGCCCCAGCATTTT.

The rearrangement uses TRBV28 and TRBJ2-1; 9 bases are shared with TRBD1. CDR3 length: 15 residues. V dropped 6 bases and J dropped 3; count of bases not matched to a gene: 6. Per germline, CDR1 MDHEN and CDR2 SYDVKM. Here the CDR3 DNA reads TGTGCCAGCAGCCCAGGGACAGGGTTCTACAATGAGCAGTTCTTC. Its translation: CASSPGTGFYNEQFF.

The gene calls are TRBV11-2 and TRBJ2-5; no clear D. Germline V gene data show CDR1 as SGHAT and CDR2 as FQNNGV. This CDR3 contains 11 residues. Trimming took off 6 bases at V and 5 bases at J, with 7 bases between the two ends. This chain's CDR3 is CASRLVETQYF. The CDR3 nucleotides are TGTGCCAGCAGGCTTGTTGAGACCCAGTACTTC.

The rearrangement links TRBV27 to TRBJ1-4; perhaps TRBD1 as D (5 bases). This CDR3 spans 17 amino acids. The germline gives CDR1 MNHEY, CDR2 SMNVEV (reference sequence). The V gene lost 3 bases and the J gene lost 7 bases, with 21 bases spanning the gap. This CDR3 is CASSLVGPGLVLEKLFF. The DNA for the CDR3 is TGTGCCAGCAGTTTGGTGGGCCCGGGACTTGTCCTTGAAAAACTGTTTTTT.

The CDR3 region has the DNA TGTGCCAGCAGCCGCCCGATGGGGGCTGCCTACAATGAGCAGTTCTTC. Translated: CASSRPMGAAYNEQFF. This chain links TRBV13 with TRBJ2-1; weak D call: TRBD1 (6 bases). Germline assignment: CDR1 PRHDT and CDR2 FYEKMQ (reference sequence). CDR3 length: 16 residues. V lost 5 bases and J lost 2, with 16 bases in between.

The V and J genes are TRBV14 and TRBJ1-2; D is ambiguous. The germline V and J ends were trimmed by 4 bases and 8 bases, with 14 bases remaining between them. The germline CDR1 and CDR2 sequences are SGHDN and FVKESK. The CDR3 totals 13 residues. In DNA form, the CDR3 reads TGTGCCAGCAGCCCCCTGGGTGGGGAAGGCTACACCTTC. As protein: CASSPLGGEGYTF. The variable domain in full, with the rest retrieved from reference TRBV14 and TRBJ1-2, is EAGVTQFPSHSVIEKGQTVTLRCDPISGHDNLYWYRRVMGKEIKFLLHFVKESKQDESGMPNNRFLAERTGGTYSTLKVQPAELEDSGVYFCASSPLGGEGYTFGSGTRLTVV.

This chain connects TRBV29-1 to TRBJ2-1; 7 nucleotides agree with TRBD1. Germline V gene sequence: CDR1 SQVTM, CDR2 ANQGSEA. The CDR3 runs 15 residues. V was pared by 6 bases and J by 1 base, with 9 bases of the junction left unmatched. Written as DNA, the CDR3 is TGCAGCGTCTACGGGACAGAAAGTTCCTACAATGAGCAGTTCTTC. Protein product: CSVYGTESSYNEQFF.

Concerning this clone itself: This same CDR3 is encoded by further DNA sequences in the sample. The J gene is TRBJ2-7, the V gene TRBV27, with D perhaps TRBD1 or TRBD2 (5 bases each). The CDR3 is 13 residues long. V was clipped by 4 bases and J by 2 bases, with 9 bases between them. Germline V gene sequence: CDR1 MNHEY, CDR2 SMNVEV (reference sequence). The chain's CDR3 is CASSSRGPYEQYF. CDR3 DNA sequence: TGTGCCAGCAGTTCCCGGGGACCCTACGAGCAGTACTTC.

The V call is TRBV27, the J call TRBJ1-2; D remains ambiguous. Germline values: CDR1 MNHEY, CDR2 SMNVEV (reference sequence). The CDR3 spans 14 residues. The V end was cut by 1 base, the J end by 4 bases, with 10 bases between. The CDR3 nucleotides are TGTGCCAGCAGTTTATATCCCCGGATCTATGGCTACACCTTC. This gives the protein CASSLYPRIYGYTF.

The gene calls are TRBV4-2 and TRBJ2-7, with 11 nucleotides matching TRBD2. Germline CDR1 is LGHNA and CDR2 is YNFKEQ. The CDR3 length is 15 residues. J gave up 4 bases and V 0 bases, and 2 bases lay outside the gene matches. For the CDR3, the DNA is TGTGCCAGCAGCCAAGACGGGACTAGCGGTTACGAGCAGTACTTC. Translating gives CASSQDGTSGYEQYF.

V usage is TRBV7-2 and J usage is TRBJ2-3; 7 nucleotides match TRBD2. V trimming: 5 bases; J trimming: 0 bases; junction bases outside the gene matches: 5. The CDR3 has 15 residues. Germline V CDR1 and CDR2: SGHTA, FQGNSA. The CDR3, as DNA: TGTGCCAGCAGCAGCGGGACTACTAGCACAGATACGCAGTATTTT. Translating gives CASSSGTTSTDTQYF.

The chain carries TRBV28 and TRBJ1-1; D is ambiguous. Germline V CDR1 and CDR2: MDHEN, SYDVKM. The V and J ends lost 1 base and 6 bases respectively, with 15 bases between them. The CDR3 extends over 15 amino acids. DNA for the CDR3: TGTGCCAGCAGTTTATCGATCCTCCCCCGCGCTGAAGCTTTCTTT. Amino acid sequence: CASSLSILPRAEAFF. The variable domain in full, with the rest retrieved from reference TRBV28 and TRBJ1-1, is DVKVTQSSRYLVKRTGEKVFLECVQDMDHENMFWYRQDPGLGLRLIYFSYDVKMKEKGDIPEGYSVSREKKERFSLILESASTNQTSMYLCASSLSILPRAEAFFGQGTRLTVV.

The CDR3 loop reads CASSQGGGLNEQFF. CDR3 nucleotide sequence: TGCGCCAGCAGCCAAGGAGGGGGCCTCAATGAGCAGTTCTTC. The chain is built from TRBV4-1 and TRBJ2-1, with TRBD1 matching 7 bases. Per germline, CDR1 MGHRA and CDR2 YSYEKL. This CDR3 spans 14 amino acids. V lost 1 base to trimming and J lost 6 bases; unmatched junction nucleotides: 3.

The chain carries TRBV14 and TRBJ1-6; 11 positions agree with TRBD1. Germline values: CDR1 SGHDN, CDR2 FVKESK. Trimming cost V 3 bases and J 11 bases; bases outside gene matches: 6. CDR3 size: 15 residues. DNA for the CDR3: TGTGCCAGCAGCCAGGGGGACAGGGGGTCCACACCCCTCCACTTT. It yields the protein CASSQGDRGSTPLHF.

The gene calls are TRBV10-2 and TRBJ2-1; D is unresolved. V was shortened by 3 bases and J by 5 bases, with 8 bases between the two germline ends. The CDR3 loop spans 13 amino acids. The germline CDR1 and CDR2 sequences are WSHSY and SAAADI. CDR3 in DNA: TGCGCCAGCAGTGACCGGACGGACAATGAGCAGTTCTTC. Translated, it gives CASSDRTDNEQFF.

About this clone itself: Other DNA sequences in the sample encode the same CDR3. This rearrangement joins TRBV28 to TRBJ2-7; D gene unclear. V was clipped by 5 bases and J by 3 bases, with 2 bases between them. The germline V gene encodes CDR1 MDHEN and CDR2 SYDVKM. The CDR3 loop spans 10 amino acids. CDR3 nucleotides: TGTGCCAGCAGTCACTACGAGCAGTACTTC. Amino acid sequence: CASSHYEQYF.

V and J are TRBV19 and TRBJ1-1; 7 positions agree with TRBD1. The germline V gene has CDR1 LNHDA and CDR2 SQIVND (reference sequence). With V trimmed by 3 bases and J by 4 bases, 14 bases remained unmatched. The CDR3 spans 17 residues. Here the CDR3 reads CASSIAPRQGVSTEAFF. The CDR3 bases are TGTGCCAGTAGTATTGCTCCACGACAGGGAGTGAGCACTGAAGCTTTCTTT. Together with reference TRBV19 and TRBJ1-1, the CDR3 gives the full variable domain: DGGITQSPKYLFRKEGQNVTLSCEQNLNHDAMYWYRQDPGQGLRLIYYSQIVNDFQKGDIAEGYSVSREKKESFPLTVTSAQKNPTAFYLCASSIAPRQGVSTEAFFGQGTRLTVV.

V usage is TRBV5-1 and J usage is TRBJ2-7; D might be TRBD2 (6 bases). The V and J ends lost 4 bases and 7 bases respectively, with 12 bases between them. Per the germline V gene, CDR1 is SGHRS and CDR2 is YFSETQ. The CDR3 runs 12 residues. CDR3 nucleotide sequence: TGCGCCAGCAGCGGGGAGGCGGGGGAGCAGTACTTC. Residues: CASSGEAGEQYF.

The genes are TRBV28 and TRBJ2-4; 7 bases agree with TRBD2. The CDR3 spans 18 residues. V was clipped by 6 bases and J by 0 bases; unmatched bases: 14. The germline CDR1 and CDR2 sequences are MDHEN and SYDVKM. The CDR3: CASSLGVGAGIAKNIQYF. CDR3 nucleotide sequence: TGTGCCAGCAGCCTGGGCGTGGGAGCGGGGATAGCCAAAAACATTCAGTACTTC.

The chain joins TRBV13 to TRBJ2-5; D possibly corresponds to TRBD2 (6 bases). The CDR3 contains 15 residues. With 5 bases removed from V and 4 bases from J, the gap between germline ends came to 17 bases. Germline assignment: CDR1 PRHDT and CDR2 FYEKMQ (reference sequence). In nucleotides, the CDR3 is TGTGCCAGCAGCGACACTACGTTGGGAGGAGAGACCCAGTACTTC. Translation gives CASSDTTLGGETQYF.

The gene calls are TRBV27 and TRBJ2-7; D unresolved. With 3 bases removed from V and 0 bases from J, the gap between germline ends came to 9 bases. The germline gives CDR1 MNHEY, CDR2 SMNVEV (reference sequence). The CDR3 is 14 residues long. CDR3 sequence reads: CASSFEGTSYEQYF. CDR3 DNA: TGTGCCAGCAGTTTTGAAGGCACCTCCTACGAGCAGTACTTC.

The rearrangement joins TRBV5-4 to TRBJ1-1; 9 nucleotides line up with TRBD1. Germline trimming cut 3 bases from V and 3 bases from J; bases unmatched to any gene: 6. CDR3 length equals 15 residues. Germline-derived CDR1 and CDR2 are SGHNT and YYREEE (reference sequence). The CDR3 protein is CASSSDRGPDTEAFF. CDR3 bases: TGTGCCAGCAGCTCGGACAGGGGTCCGGACACTGAAGCTTTCTTT.

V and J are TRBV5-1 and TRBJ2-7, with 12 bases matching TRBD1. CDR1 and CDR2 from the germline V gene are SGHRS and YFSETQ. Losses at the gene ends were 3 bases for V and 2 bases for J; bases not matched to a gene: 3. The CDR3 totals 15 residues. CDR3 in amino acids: CASSWGQGATYEQYF. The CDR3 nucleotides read TGCGCCAGCAGCTGGGGACAGGGGGCAACCTACGAGCAGTACTTC.

The CDR3 reads CASSHVSGAAYEQYF. The CDR3 DNA reads as TGCGCCAGCAGCCATGTTAGCGGGGCTGCCTACGAGCAGTACTTC. This chain joins TRBV4-1 and TRBJ2-7; 8 bases line up with TRBD2. The CDR3 consists of 15 residues. Germline CDR1 MGHRA, CDR2 YSYEKL. Trimming took 3 bases from V and 2 from J; bases not matched to a gene: 6.

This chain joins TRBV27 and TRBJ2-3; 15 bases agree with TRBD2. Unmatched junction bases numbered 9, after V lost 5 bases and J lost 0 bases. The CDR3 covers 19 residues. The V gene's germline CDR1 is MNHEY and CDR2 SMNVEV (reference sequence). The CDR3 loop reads CASSTRRTSGRASTDTQYF. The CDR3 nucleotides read TGTGCCAGCAGTACGAGACGGACTAGCGGGAGGGCAAGCACAGATACGCAGTATTTT.